What follows are 15 T cell receptor beta chains derived from one specimen sequenced in a study of shared clonotypes between healthy human individuals. Cells designated naive CD8 were CD45RO-negative and were positively selected for CCR7, with terminally differentiated effector memory CD45RA+ cells excluded. The table came from immunoSEQ multiplex PCR; TCRdb's copy has only in-frame clones and leaves some out. This table has about 800,000 clones, about 97% appearing once. Sequencing input: naive CD8+ T cells sorted from blood. These receptor sequences come from a man aged 25-40 years in good health.

A single count supports this clone. CDR3 sequence (DNA): TGTGCCAGCAGTTTATTATATTATACCGGGACGAATGGCTACACCTTC. Translating it yields CASSLLYYTGTNGYTF. This chain joins TRBV28 and TRBJ1-2, with D possibly matching TRBD1 (5 bases). Trimming shortened V by 1 base and J by 6 bases, and 18 bases separated the two germline ends. The germline V gene has CDR1 MDHEN and CDR2 SYDVKM. The CDR3 totals 16 residues.

The CDR3 loop is CASSEWVGPPDTQYF. The CDR3 DNA follows: TGTGCCAGCAGTGAATGGGTCGGTCCCCCCGATACGCAGTATTTT. The V and J genes are TRBV25-1 and TRBJ2-3, with unresolved D. Trimming left V 1 base short and J 6 bases short, with 14 bases between. Germline values: CDR1 MGHDK, CDR2 SYGVNS. CDR3 length equals 15 residues.

CDR3: CAISELGPNTEAFF. DNA for the CDR3: TGTGCCATCAGTGAACTGGGTCCGAACACTGAAGCTTTCTTT. The J gene is TRBJ1-1, the V gene TRBV10-3; D is unresolved. V dropped 3 bases and J dropped 1 base, with 9 bases sitting between them. This CDR3 contains 14 residues. CDR1 is ENHRY, CDR2 SYGVKD, per germline.

The chain links TRBV7-9 to TRBJ2-5; unclear D gene. The CDR3 runs to 19 residues. V lost 0 bases, J lost 2 bases, and 22 bases lay in between. The V gene's germline CDR1 is SEHNR and CDR2 FQNEAQ (reference sequence). The CDR3 reads CASSLADVGYSTLQETQYF. CDR3 sequence (DNA): TGTGCCAGCAGCTTAGCGGACGTCGGGTATAGTACCCTTCAAGAGACCCAGTACTTC.

The chain combines TRBV29-1 with TRBJ2-7, with D perhaps given as TRBD1 or TRBD2 (5 bases each). The CDR3 covers 12 residues. CDR1 and CDR2 (germline): SQVTM, ANQGSEA. Trimming cost V 3 bases and J 4 bases, with 10 bases left between them. DNA of the CDR3: TGCAGCGTTGAGAGGGGCGGGTACGAGCAGTACTTC. It specifies CSVERGGYEQYF.

The rearrangement joins TRBV7-8 to TRBJ2-7, with 11 bases that match TRBD2. Germline values: CDR1 SGHVS, CDR2 FQNEAQ. V was clipped by 5 bases and J by 4 bases; unmatched bases: 10. The CDR3 has 16 amino acids. The CDR3 sequence: CASSPGSGLAGYEQYF. The CDR3 region has the DNA TGTGCCAGCAGCCCCGGCAGTGGACTAGCGGGTTACGAGCAGTACTTC.

This rearrangement joins TRBV11-3 to TRBJ2-1; 7 bases are shared with TRBD2. The V and J ends lost 3 bases and 3 bases, in that order; junction bases with no gene match: 8. The CDR3 is made up of 16 amino acids. In germline, CDR1 is SGHNT, CDR2 YENEEA. This CDR3 reads CASSLRSGGSYNEQFF. CDR3 nucleotide sequence: TGTGCCAGCAGCTTGCGGTCCGGGGGGAGCTACAATGAGCAGTTCTTC.

J is TRBJ2-7 and V is TRBV10-3; TRBD2 matches 7 bases. Trimming cost V 7 bases and J 2 bases; bases outside gene matches: 11. Germline assignment: CDR1 ENHRY and CDR2 SYGVKD. This CDR3 contains 15 residues. In DNA form, the CDR3 reads TGTGCCATCATGGATGGGGGGGGGATACCCTACGAGCAGTACTTC. Its translation: CAIMDGGGIPYEQYF.

The chain couples TRBV27 to TRBJ2-7; 7 bases agree with TRBD1. The CDR3 is made up of 11 amino acids. Per the germline V gene, CDR1 is MNHEY and CDR2 is SMNVEV (reference sequence). For the CDR3, the DNA is TGTGTCACACTTACAGGGGCCGAGCAGTACTTC. This sequence encodes CVTLTGAEQYF.

CDR3 region: CASSELRTFSYEQYF. CDR3 coding DNA: TGTGCCAGCAGTGAATTAAGAACATTCTCCTACGAGCAGTACTTC. The chain links TRBV6-1 to TRBJ2-7; no clear D. Germline assignment: CDR1 MNHNS and CDR2 SASEGT. The CDR3 consists of 15 residues. V lost 2 bases and J lost 0, with 11 bases in between.

The chain combines TRBV9 with TRBJ1-3, with TRBD1 as a possible D gene (5 bases). CDR1 is SGDLS, CDR2 YYNGEE, per germline. Trimming took off 5 bases at V and 2 bases at J, with 17 bases between the two ends. The CDR3 covers 16 residues. The CDR3 DNA is TGTGCCAGCAGAGACGGGGACGGGCCTCCTGGAAACACCATATATTTT. Its protein product is CASRDGDGPPGNTIYF.

This chain uses TRBV19 with TRBJ1-1; tentative D call: TRBD1 (6 bases). There are 13 residues in the CDR3. CDR1 and CDR2 from the germline V gene are LNHDA and SQIVND (reference sequence). Trimming pared 3 bases from V and 4 bases from J, leaving 9 bases between. Here the CDR3 reads CASSITRGTEAFF. The CDR3, as DNA: TGTGCCAGTAGTATTACCAGGGGCACTGAAGCTTTCTTT.

In its sample, this clone was seen once. The chain recombines TRBV4-2 with TRBJ1-1; tentatively, D is TRBD1 (6 bases). The CDR3 has 15 residues. The V end was cut by 2 bases, the J end by 8 bases, with 18 bases between. Germline CDR1 is LGHNA and CDR2 is YNFKEQ. This CDR3 reads CASSQPPGGGEEAFF. In DNA, the CDR3 is TGTGCCAGCAGCCAACCCCCCGGCGGGGGCGAGGAAGCTTTCTTT.

The gene calls are TRBV11-2 and TRBJ1-1, with a possible D match to TRBD1 (6 bases). Between the trimmed V and J ends, which lost 4 bases and 0 bases, there was a span of 15 bases. CDR3 length: 16 amino acids. Per germline, CDR1 SGHAT and CDR2 FQNNGV. This CDR3 reads CASSSGAIGMNTEAFF. The CDR3 coding sequence is TGTGCCAGCAGCTCGGGGGCTATAGGGATGAACACTGAAGCTTTCTTT.

The chain combines TRBV14 with TRBJ2-6, with D unresolved. The V gene lost 2 bases and the J gene lost 0 bases, with 5 bases spanning the gap. In germline, CDR1 is SGHDN, CDR2 FVKESK. The CDR3 runs 15 residues. The chain's CDR3 is CASSQSHSGANVLTF. For the CDR3, the DNA is TGTGCCAGCAGCCAAAGTCACTCTGGGGCCAACGTCCTGACTTTC.